These 4 T cell receptor beta chains came from one sample sequenced in a study of cytomegalovirus exposure and HLA in healthy donors. Amplification used 60 Vbeta primers and 13 Jbeta primers. Some clones are missing from TCRdb's copy, which holds only in-frame ones; the method was immunoSEQ multiplex PCR. The sample carries roughly 100,000 clones, 73% recorded once. Sequenced input: PBMCs. The receptors stem from a man in his forties in good health and CMV-seronegative.

The CDR3 spells CATRQGSYEQYF. The CDR3 DNA sequence: TGTGCCACCCGACAGGGTTCCTACGAGCAGTACTTC. The chain uses TRBV6-5 and TRBJ2-7; TRBD1 matches 7 bases. J gave up 1 base and V 10 bases, and 4 bases lay outside the gene matches. The germline V gene has CDR1 MNHEY and CDR2 SVGAGI. CDR3 length: 12 residues.

The chain joins TRBV7-8 to TRBJ1-2, with D unclear. CDR1 is SGHVS and CDR2 is FQNEAQ in the germline V gene. CDR3 size: 16 residues. V lost 2 bases, J lost 4 bases, and 17 bases lay in between. In nucleotides, the CDR3 is TGTGCCAGCAGCTTATACCAACCACCTCTCGGCTATGGCTACACCTTC. Translating it yields CASSLYQPPLGYGYTF. The entire variable domain, with the rest obtained from reference TRBV7-8 and TRBJ1-2, is as follows: GAGVSQSPRYKVAKRGQDVALRCDPISGHVSLFWYQQALGQGPEFLTYFQNEAQLDKSGLPSDRFFAERPEGSVSTLKIQRTQQEDSAVYLCASSLYQPPLGYGYTFGSGTRLTVV.

The CDR3 protein is CASSQGDSYSSYNSPLHF. Written as DNA, the CDR3 is TGTGCCAGCAGCCAAGGAGACAGCTACAGCTCCTATAATTCACCCCTCCACTTT. The chain is built from TRBV14 and TRBJ1-6; the D gene is possibly TRBD1 (5 bases). CDR1 and CDR2 from the germline V gene are SGHDN and FVKESK. V was clipped by 1 base and J by 0 bases, with 13 bases between them. The CDR3 has 18 amino acids.

This clone was seen once. The chain links TRBV27 to TRBJ1-6, with D hard to call. The CDR3 sequence is 13 residues long. Trimming left V 4 bases short and J 7 bases short, with 8 bases between. The germline CDR1 and CDR2 sequences are MNHEY and SMNVEV (reference sequence). The CDR3 spells CASSSFGNSPLHF. The CDR3 coding sequence is TGTGCCAGCAGTTCATTCGGGAATTCACCCCTCCACTTT.